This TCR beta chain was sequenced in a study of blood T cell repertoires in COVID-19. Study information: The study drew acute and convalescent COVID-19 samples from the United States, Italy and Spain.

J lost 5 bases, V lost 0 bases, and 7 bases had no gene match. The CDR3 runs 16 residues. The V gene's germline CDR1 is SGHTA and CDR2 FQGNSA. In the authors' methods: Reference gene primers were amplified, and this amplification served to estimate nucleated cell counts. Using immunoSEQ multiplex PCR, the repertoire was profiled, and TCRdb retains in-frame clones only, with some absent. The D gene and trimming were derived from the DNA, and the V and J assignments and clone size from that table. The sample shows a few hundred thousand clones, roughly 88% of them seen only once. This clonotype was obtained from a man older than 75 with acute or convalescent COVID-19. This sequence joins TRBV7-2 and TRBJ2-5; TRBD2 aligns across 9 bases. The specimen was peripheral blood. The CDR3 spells CASSLAPAGGTETQYF. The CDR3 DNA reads TGTGCCAGCAGCTTAGCCCCAGCGGGGGGAACGGAGACCCAGTACTTC.